The 17 T cell receptor beta chains listed next were all sequenced from one sample in a study of siplizumab effects on memory and regulatory T cells. Some clones are missing from TCRdb's copy, which holds only in-frame ones; the method was immunoSEQ multiplex PCR. The sample consists of some 64,000 clones, around 80% of them appearing once. Input material: memory CD4+ T cells sorted from blood. These receptors were taken from a human donor in good health.

This clone was observed once. J is TRBJ2-3 and V is TRBV9; 10 nucleotides agree with TRBD1. The V and J ends lost 3 bases and 2 bases, in that order; junction bases with no gene match: 9. CDR1 and CDR2 (germline): SGDLS, YYNGEE. The CDR3 length is 17 residues. CDR3 bases: TGTGCCAGCAGCGACAAGGGACAGGGGATTCTCACAGATACGCAGTATTTT. It yields the protein CASSDKGQGILTDTQYF.

V gene TRBV4-3 combines with J gene TRBJ2-3; D ambiguous. Trimming shortened V by 0 bases and J by 2 bases, and 9 bases separated the two germline ends. There are 15 residues in the CDR3. From germline, CDR1 is LGHNA and CDR2 YSLEER. The CDR3 nucleotides are TGCGCCAGCAGCCAAGATTGGTCCCCCACAGATACGCAGTATTTT. It codes for CASSQDWSPTDTQYF.

The genes are TRBV6-6 and TRBJ1-1, with 8 bases identical to TRBD1. Per germline, CDR1 MNHNY and CDR2 SVGAGI (reference sequence). J was trimmed by 7 bases and V by 5 bases; bases with no gene match: 6. The CDR3 has 13 residues. The DNA of the CDR3 is TGTGCCAGCAGTAACCGACAGGGGAATGAAGCTTTCTTT. Translated, it gives CASSNRQGNEAFF.

The chain couples TRBV30 to TRBJ1-5; TRBD1 matches at 7 bases. The germline CDR1 and CDR2 sequences are GTSNPN and SVGIG (reference sequence). V dropped 2 bases and J dropped 6; count of bases not matched to a gene: 10. This CDR3 has 15 residues. The CDR3: CAWSPLGQAPQPQHF. In nucleotides, the CDR3 is TGTGCCTGGAGTCCACTCGGACAGGCCCCTCAGCCCCAGCATTTT.

The V call is TRBV18, the J call TRBJ1-1; D is uncertain. The V and J ends lost 2 bases and 2 bases respectively, with 9 bases between them. CDR1 KGHSH and CDR2 LQKENI come from the germline V gene. The CDR3 runs 14 residues. The CDR3 nucleotides read TGTGCCAGCTCACCATCGGCAGAAAACACTGAAGCTTTCTTT. It codes for CASSPSAENTEAFF.

The J gene is TRBJ1-5, the V gene TRBV5-1, with D possibly being TRBD1 (6 bases). The V gene's germline CDR1 is SGHRS and CDR2 YFSETQ. The ends were cut back, 0 bases at V and 3 bases at J, with 10 bases in the middle. The CDR3 covers 15 residues. DNA of the CDR3: TGCGCCAGCAGCTTGGGAGGGGGTTCCAATCAGCCCCAGCATTTT. Its translation is CASSLGGGSNQPQHF. The full variable domain, rest sourced from reference TRBV5-1 and TRBJ1-5, is KAGVTQTPRYLIKTRGQQVTLSCSPISGHRSVSWYQQTPGQGLQFLFEYFSETQRNKGNFPGRFSGRQFSNSRSEMNVSTLELGDSALYLCASSLGGGSNQPQHFGDGTRLSIL.

This chain joins TRBV11-3 and TRBJ1-2, with a weak D call TRBD1 (5 bases). Trimming shortened V by 8 bases and J by 1 base, and 11 bases separated the two germline ends. CDR1 and CDR2 from the germline V gene are SGHNT and YENEEA. This CDR3 spans 13 amino acids. The CDR3 loop is CASVGAGNYGYTF. The DNA for the CDR3 is TGTGCCAGCGTAGGGGCAGGTAACTATGGCTACACCTTC.

As concerns this clone: The junction differs from germline at one of its ends, possibly a read error. The rearrangement uses TRBV7-2 and TRBJ2-3; 9 bases line up with TRBD2. CDR1 SGHTA and CDR2 FQGNSA come from the germline V gene. This CDR3 has 11 residues. In DNA, the CDR3 is TGTGCCAGCAGCCAGCGGGGGGACCTTAGTTTC. As protein: CASSQRGDLSF.

This clone has just a few counts. This rearrangement joins TRBV6-1 to TRBJ2-1; TRBD1 matches at 7 bases. Looked up from germline, CDR1 is MNHNS and CDR2 is SASEGT. J lost 0 bases, V lost 3 bases, and 8 bases had no gene match. The CDR3 covers 17 residues. This chain's CDR3 is CASSDLWDRSSYNEQFF. CDR3 DNA sequence: TGTGCCAGCAGTGACCTATGGGACAGAAGCTCCTACAATGAGCAGTTCTTC.

This chain links TRBV7-9 with TRBJ2-1; D gene uncertain. The V gene's germline CDR1 is SEHNR and CDR2 FQNEAQ (reference sequence). The CDR3 has 11 amino acids. The germline V and J ends were trimmed by 2 bases and 8 bases, with 4 bases remaining between them. The CDR3 is CASSLKYEQFF. CDR3 in DNA: TGTGCCAGCAGCTTAAAGTATGAGCAGTTCTTC. The whole variable domain, remainder taken from reference TRBV7-9 and TRBJ2-1, is DTGVSQNPRHKITKRGQNVTFRCDPISEHNRLYWYRQTLGQGPEFLTYFQNEAQLEKSRLLSDRFSAERPKGSFSTLEIQRTEQGDSAMYLCASSLKYEQFFGPGTRLTVL.

This chain connects TRBV10-1 to TRBJ2-3; 9 nucleotides line up with TRBD2. The trim removed 4 bases at V and 1 base at J, leaving 3 bases unmatched. The CDR3 extends over 15 amino acids. The V gene's germline CDR1 is WNHNN and CDR2 SYGVQD (reference sequence). The CDR3 nucleotides read TGCGCCAGCAGTGGTCTAGCGGGGCGCACAGATACGCAGTATTTT. It codes for CASSGLAGRTDTQYF.

This chain connects TRBV11-2 to TRBJ2-2; D is unclear. The CDR3 length is 15 residues. Trimming shortened V by 1 base and J by 1 base, and 7 bases separated the two germline ends. Germline lookup yields CDR1 SGHAT and CDR2 FQNNGV. The CDR3 loop reads CASSLGAGNTGELFF. CDR3 bases: TGTGCCAGCAGCTTAGGTGCAGGGAACACCGGGGAGCTGTTTTTT. Full variable domain (rest looked up from reference TRBV11-2 and TRBJ2-2): EAGVAQSPRYKIIEKRQSVAFWCNPISGHATLYWYQQILGQGPKLLIQFQNNGVVDDSQLPKDRFSAERLKGVDSTLKIQPAKLEDSAVYLCASSLGAGNTGELFFGEGSRLTVL.

The chain links TRBV2 to TRBJ2-5, with a possible D match to TRBD2 (6 bases). Germline CDR1 and CDR2: SNHLY and FYNNEI. This CDR3 has 14 amino acids. Trimming took 6 bases from V and 5 from J, leaving 16 bases between them. In nucleotides, the CDR3 is TGTGCCAGCAGCGGGACTGTTGGATCGGAGACCCAGTACTTC. Encoded protein: CASSGTVGSETQYF. The complete variable domain, with remaining parts taken from reference TRBV2 and TRBJ2-5, reads EPEVTQTPSHQVTQMGQEVILRCVPISNHLYFYWYRQILGQKVEFLVSFYNNEISEKSEIFDDQFSVERPDGSNFTLKIRSTKLEDSAMYFCASSGTVGSETQYFGPGTRLLVL.

The chain uses TRBV5-1 and TRBJ2-2; D remains ambiguous. The CDR3 has 15 residues. Trimming cost V 1 base and J 3 bases, with 10 bases left between them. Per the germline V gene, CDR1 is SGHRS and CDR2 is YFSETQ. The CDR3 DNA is TGCGCCAGCAGCTTGCCGGGCGGCTACACCGGGGAGCTGTTTTTT. This sequence encodes CASSLPGGYTGELFF. The variable domain in full, with the rest retrieved from reference TRBV5-1 and TRBJ2-2, is KAGVTQTPRYLIKTRGQQVTLSCSPISGHRSVSWYQQTPGQGLQFLFEYFSETQRNKGNFPGRFSGRQFSNSRSEMNVSTLELGDSALYLCASSLPGGYTGELFFGEGSRLTVL.

The genes are TRBV11-3 and TRBJ2-1, with 7 bases identical to TRBD1. The V and J ends lost 4 bases and 7 bases, in that order; junction bases with no gene match: 4. Germline CDR1 SGHNT, CDR2 YENEEA. CDR3 length equals 13 residues. The CDR3 loop reads CASSSPTGNEQFF. As DNA, the CDR3 is TGTGCCAGCAGCTCCCCGACAGGGAATGAGCAGTTCTTC.

The CDR3 spells CASSLYLRNTEAFF. CDR3 DNA: TGTGCCAGCAGCTTATATCTAAGGAACACTGAAGCTTTCTTT. This sequence joins TRBV5-6 and TRBJ1-1; no reliable D call. Per the germline V gene, CDR1 is SGHDT and CDR2 is YYEEEE. This CDR3 has 14 residues. The V gene lost 2 bases and the J gene lost 1 base, with 9 bases spanning the gap.

The rearrangement uses TRBV28 and TRBJ1-5; 7 positions agree with TRBD1. Unmatched junction bases numbered 8, after V lost 5 bases and J lost 7 bases. CDR3 length: 14 amino acids. Per the germline V gene, CDR1 is MDHEN and CDR2 is SYDVKM. The CDR3 loop is CASSPRTGPQPQHF. The CDR3 DNA reads as TGTGCCAGCAGTCCCAGGACAGGACCCCAGCCCCAGCATTTT.